The 19 T cell receptor beta chains below were found in one sample sequenced in a study of radiation and T cells in renal cell carcinoma. The time point here: blood 2 weeks post-SBRT. Stated treatment: 15 Gy SBRT to primary tumor, nephrectomy 4 weeks later. TCRdb keeps only in-frame clones here, not all; method: immunoSEQ multiplex PCR. The sample consists of roughly 60,000 clones, around 81% of them appearing once. The sequencing here drew on blood, taken from a patient whose treatment included radiotherapy and nephrectomy. The receptor source for this set is a man aged 60 to 75 with renal cell carcinoma.

The chain carries TRBV5-1 and TRBJ2-5; D is ambiguous. V dropped 2 bases and J dropped 3 bases, with 8 bases sitting between them. The CDR3 has 13 amino acids. Germline V gene sequence: CDR1 SGHRS, CDR2 YFSETQ. Written as DNA, the CDR3 is TGCGCCAGCAGCTTAGGCCAGAAAGAGACCCAGTACTTC. It codes for CASSLGQKETQYF.

This chain joins TRBV15 and TRBJ2-3; 12 bases map to TRBD2. Germline V gene lookup returns CDR1 LNHNV and CDR2 YYDKDF (reference sequence). The trim removed 8 bases at V and 4 bases at J, leaving 7 bases unmatched. CDR3 length: 15 residues. The CDR3 is CATRGTSGLPDTQYF. CDR3 sequence (DNA): TGTGCCACCCGCGGGACTAGCGGGTTACCAGATACGCAGTATTTT.

The genes are TRBV5-4 and TRBJ2-2; the match to TRBD1 covers 8 bases. In germline, CDR1 is SGHNT, CDR2 YYREEE (reference sequence). V dropped 3 bases and J dropped 4; count of bases not matched to a gene: 8. The CDR3 spans 16 residues. CDR3 in amino acids: CASSCFDRGFTGELFF. Written as DNA, the CDR3 is TGTGCCAGCAGCTGTTTTGACAGGGGATTCACCGGGGAGCTGTTTTTT.

The chain uses TRBV6-5 and TRBJ1-5, with D tentatively TRBD1 (5 bases). V was shortened by 6 bases and J by 6 bases, with 18 bases between the two germline ends. Per germline, CDR1 MNHEY and CDR2 SVGAGI. The CDR3 sequence is 15 residues long. Written as DNA, the CDR3 is TGTGCCAGCAGGCCCCGGGGGGAGGGCAGTCAGCCCCAGCATTTT. Its translation is CASRPRGEGSQPQHF.

This clone occurred a few times. The chain links TRBV2 to TRBJ1-1; 8 nucleotides agree with TRBD1. This CDR3 comprises 16 residues. In germline, CDR1 is SNHLY, CDR2 FYNNEI. V was clipped by 3 bases and J by 4 bases; unmatched bases: 10. The CDR3 loop is CASSDGVRGRFTEAFF. The CDR3, as DNA: TGTGCCAGCAGTGATGGAGTCAGGGGGCGATTCACTGAAGCTTTCTTT.

J is TRBJ2-2 and V is TRBV14; 11 positions match TRBD1. With V trimmed by 5 bases and J by 5 bases, 4 bases remained unmatched. The CDR3 consists of 15 residues. Germline V gene data show CDR1 as SGHDN and CDR2 as FVKESK. The CDR3 region is CASSFGTGGTGELFF. The CDR3 coding sequence is TGTGCCAGCAGCTTCGGGACAGGGGGGACCGGGGAGCTGTTTTTT. The full variable domain, with the rest looked up from reference TRBV14 and TRBJ2-2, is EAGVTQFPSHSVIEKGQTVTLRCDPISGHDNLYWYRRVMGKEIKFLLHFVKESKQDESGMPNNRFLAERTGGTYSTLKVQPAELEDSGVYFCASSFGTGGTGELFFGEGSRLTVL.

This rearrangement joins TRBV29-1 to TRBJ1-3; 9 bases are a match to TRBD1. CDR1 and CDR2 from the germline V gene are SQVTM and ANQGSEA. With 7 bases clipped from V and 0 bases from J, the junction kept 7 bases outside the gene matches. CDR3 size: 15 residues. CDR3 amino acids: CSGEDRGSSGNTIYF. CDR3 DNA: TGCAGCGGGGAGGACAGGGGAAGCTCTGGAAACACCATATATTTT.

The chain links TRBV19 to TRBJ2-3; 7 bases align to TRBD1. V gave up 6 bases and J gave up 1 base; unmatched junction bases: 1. Per the germline V gene, CDR1 is LNHDA and CDR2 is SQIVND (reference sequence). The CDR3 is 13 amino acids. The CDR3 sequence is CASRDRGTDTQYF. CDR3 in DNA: TGTGCCAGTAGAGACAGGGGCACAGATACGCAGTATTTT.

The chain joins TRBV7-9 to TRBJ2-7, with TRBD1 matching 7 bases. Trimming at V came to 3 bases and at J to 6 bases, leaving 8 bases not matched to a gene. In germline, CDR1 is SEHNR, CDR2 FQNEAQ (reference sequence). The CDR3 covers 14 residues. Written as DNA, the CDR3 is TGTGCCAGCAGCTTGACAGGGATTGGCGGCGAGCAGTACTTC. This codes for CASSLTGIGGEQYF.

The CDR3 DNA reads TGTGCCAGCAGCACAACGACAGGGAGGCGGTACGAGCAGTACTTC. Translating it yields CASSTTTGRRYEQYF. The chain joins TRBV11-2 to TRBJ2-7; tentatively, D is TRBD1 (7 bases). The CDR3 runs to 15 residues. CDR1 SGHAT and CDR2 FQNNGV come from the germline V gene. With 5 bases removed from V and 4 bases from J, the gap between germline ends came to 18 bases.

The gene calls are TRBV5-1 and TRBJ2-3; D unresolved. V was shortened by 4 bases and J by 1 base, with 10 bases between the two germline ends. Germline V gives CDR1 SGHRS, CDR2 YFSETQ. CDR3 size: 14 residues. CDR3 DNA sequence: TGCGCCAGCAGCCCTAGACTGGGCACAGATACGCAGTATTTT. This codes for CASSPRLGTDTQYF.

The chain employs TRBV11-3 and TRBJ2-5, with no clear D. The CDR3 totals 13 residues. Between the trimmed V and J ends, which lost 3 bases and 1 base, there was a span of 6 bases. Germline V lookup: CDR1 SGHNT, CDR2 YENEEA. The CDR3 bases are TGTGCCAGCAGCTTGGACGTCCAAGAGACCCAGTACTTC. This sequence encodes CASSLDVQETQYF.

As concerns this clone: Relative to the germline gene, one junction end is altered; a read error may explain this. The genes are TRBV19 and TRBJ2-3, with D perhaps TRBD1 or TRBD2 (5 bases each). Per the germline V gene, CDR1 is LNHDA and CDR2 is SQIVND (reference sequence). The CDR3 has 16 residues. The CDR3 sequence: CASSTFRTGGTDTQYF. The CDR3 DNA sequence: TGTGCCAGCAGTACGTTTAGGACTGGGGGAACAGATACGCAGTATTTT. The full variable domain, its missing parts supplied by reference TRBV19 and TRBJ2-3, is DGGITQSPKYLFRKEGQNVTLSCEQNLNHDAMYWYRQDPGQGLRLIYYSQIVNDFQKGDIAEGYSVSREKKESFPLTVTSAQKNPTAFYLCASSTFRTGGTDTQYFGPGTRLTVL.

This clone was seen only once. The CDR3 reads CASSSSHRGYTEAFF. For the CDR3, the DNA is TGTGCCAGCAGTTCCTCTCACCGGGGGTACACTGAAGCTTTCTTT. The V gene is TRBV27, the J gene TRBJ1-1; D possibly corresponds to TRBD1 (5 bases). With 4 bases removed from V and 3 bases from J, the gap between germline ends came to 15 bases. CDR1 is MNHEY, CDR2 SMNVEV, per germline (reference sequence). CDR3 length equals 15 residues.

The chain is built from TRBV30 and TRBJ2-6; no firm D call. Germline-derived CDR1 and CDR2 are GTSNPN and SVGIG (reference sequence). The CDR3 runs 16 residues. With 4 bases removed from V and 3 bases from J, the gap between germline ends came to 16 bases. In nucleotides, the CDR3 is TGTGCCTGGACCCAACAAGGGTTGTATGGGGCCAACGTCCTGACTTTC. Protein sequence: CAWTQQGLYGANVLTF. The full variable domain, its missing parts supplied by reference TRBV30 and TRBJ2-6, is SQTIHQWPATLVQPVGSPLSLECTVEGTSNPNLYWYRQAAGRGLQLLFYSVGIGQISSEVPQNLSASRPQDRQFILSSKKLLLSDSGFYLCAWTQQGLYGANVLTFGAGSRLTVL.

The V gene is TRBV6-6, the J gene TRBJ2-2, with 7 bases aligning to TRBD1. V shed 2 bases, J shed 6 bases, and the junction held 9 bases outside the gene matches. From germline, CDR1 is MNHNY and CDR2 SVGAGI (reference sequence). The CDR3 has 16 residues. CDR3 bases: TGTGCCAGCAGTTACCCTGACAGGGCGGACGCCGGGGAGCTGTTTTTT. Protein product: CASSYPDRADAGELFF.

The chain's CDR3 is CAISLGGNSPLHF. For the CDR3, the DNA is TGTGCCATCAGCCTTGGAGGTAATTCACCCCTCCACTTT. This chain joins TRBV10-3 and TRBJ1-6; no definite D call. The germline gives CDR1 ENHRY, CDR2 SYGVKD. The CDR3 sequence is 13 residues long. V lost 6 bases and J lost 6, with 9 bases in between.

The chain recombines TRBV12-5 with TRBJ2-3, with D maybe TRBD2 (6 bases). CDR3 length: 15 residues. From germline, CDR1 is LGHNT and CDR2 FRNRAP. V was cut by 6 bases and J by 4 bases, with 17 bases left in between. The CDR3, as DNA: TGTGCTAGTGGCCAGGCGGGGCCGGTGGCAGATACGCAGTATTTT. It translates to CASGQAGPVADTQYF.

This clone was picked up one time. The V gene is TRBV6-1, the J gene TRBJ1-5, with D unresolved. Trimming left V 4 bases short and J 6 bases short, with 13 bases between. The germline V gene has CDR1 MNHNS and CDR2 SASEGT. The CDR3 is 14 residues long. CDR3 sequence (DNA): TGTGCCAGCAGTGTGCAACAGCTGCCTCAGCCCCAGCATTTT. Translating gives CASSVQQLPQPQHF.